This is a list of T cell receptor beta chains from one sample in a study of blood T cell repertoires in COVID-19. Repertoires were generated with immunoSEQ multiplex PCR, while TCRdb's copy carries only in-frame clones and drops some. The data contain fewer than 150,000 clones, roughly 72% of them singletons. The sample comprised peripheral blood. The receptors come from a human donor in a cohort sampled during active COVID-19. Each CDR3 is given with its conserved first and last residue.

J gene | V gene | CDR3 protein
TRBJ1-2 | TRBV30 | CAWSTGNYGYTF
TRBJ1-2 | TRBV4-1 | CASSPGTANYGYTF
TRBJ1-1 | TRBV6-2/TRBV6-3 | CASSRGGGAFF
TRBJ1-6 | TRBV28 | CASSLPLTGDSPLHF
TRBJ2-3 | TRBV4-1 | CASSPQGSGGARTDTQYF
TRBJ1-5 | TRBV7-9 | CASSNVGGPDQPQHF
TRBJ2-3 | TRBV6-5 | CASTQLTSTDTQYF
TRBJ2-2 | TRBV6-4 | CASSDRGGYTGELFF
TRBJ1-6 | TRBV4-1 | CASRPEVFDYNSPLHF
TRBJ1-5 | TRBV2 | CASSEEGLSNQPQHF
TRBJ2-7 | TRBV30 | CAAGTGLGEQYF
TRBJ2-7 | TRBV4-2 | CASSPTRGGVEQYF
TRBJ2-7 | TRBV29-1 | CSVAGSPQSEQYF
TRBJ2-5 | TRBV11-1 | CASSSGLAGGLETQYF
TRBJ1-2 | TRBV28 | CASTRQGRGNGYTF
TRBJ2-7 | TRBV9 | CASSVERGATAYEQYF
TRBJ1-5 | TRBV7-9 | CASSLGGRGNQPQHF
TRBJ1-4 | TRBV2 | CASRWGDSNEKLFF
TRBJ1-1 | TRBV11-2 | CASSPFYSGNTEAFF
TRBJ2-7 | TRBV6-5 | CASSYGERYEQYF
TRBJ2-3 | TRBV12-3/TRBV12-4 | CASSSSGEDTQYF
TRBJ1-2 | TRBV19 | CASSIAGLHTF
TRBJ1-2 | TRBV7-2 | CASSFRGGNYGYTF
TRBJ1-1 | TRBV6-6 | CASRGQGARVNTEAFF
TRBJ2-1 | TRBV27 | CASSGVGTSGGAYNEQFF
TRBJ1-5 | TRBV10-3 | CAISTGGESNQPQHF
TRBJ1-5 | TRBV6-2/TRBV6-3 | CASSYSGGSNQPQHF
TRBJ1-6 | TRBV2 | CASSFSGQGDSPLHF
TRBJ1-3 | TRBV6-5 | CASSYSIASPGNTIYF
TRBJ1-2 | TRBV6-6 | CASREDRNYGYTF
TRBJ2-5 | TRBV3-1/TRBV3-2 | CASSQGWTEYQETQYF
TRBJ2-3 | TRBV2 | CASSEVAVTDTQYF
TRBJ1-5 | TRBV5-6 | CASSFGTVVNQPQHF
TRBJ2-1 | TRBV27 | CASSDTQTSGGIDEQFF
TRBJ2-1 | TRBV7-8 | CASIAGIYNEQFF
TRBJ2-7 | TRBV5-1 | CASSSLTSYEQYF
TRBJ1-4 | TRBV19 | CASSRDRDEKLFF
TRBJ1-3 | TRBV6-1 | CASSEALPDSSSGNTIYF
TRBJ1-2 | TRBV6-1 | CASSEALGRAGGEYGYTF
TRBJ1-3 | TRBV7-9 | CASTIQDSGNTIYF
TRBJ2-1 | TRBV11-3 | CASSGRDSHGQFF
TRBJ2-7 | TRBV18 | CASSPPERTSGAYIIHEQYF
TRBJ2-3 | TRBV5-4 | CASSVAGAGGYLGTDTQYF
TRBJ2-5 | TRBV7-9 | CASSLDGDSQETQYF
TRBJ1-4 | TRBV28 | CASSQDQGSEKLFF
TRBJ2-3 | TRBV5-8 | CASSLAVAGASDTQYF
TRBJ1-2 | TRBV27 | CASSLSARARYTF